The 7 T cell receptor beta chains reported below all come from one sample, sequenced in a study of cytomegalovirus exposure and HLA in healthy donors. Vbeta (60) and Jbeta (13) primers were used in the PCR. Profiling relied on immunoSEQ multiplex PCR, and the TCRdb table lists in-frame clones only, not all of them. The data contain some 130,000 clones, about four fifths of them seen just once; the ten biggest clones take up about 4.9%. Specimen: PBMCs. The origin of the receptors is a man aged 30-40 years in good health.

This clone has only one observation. CDR3 DNA sequence: TGTGCCAGCAAACCGGGACTAGCGGGAGGGTACGAGCAGTACTTC. Its protein product is CASKPGLAGGYEQYF. The genes are TRBV2 and TRBJ2-7, with 16 bases matching TRBD2. V lost 7 bases, J lost 4 bases, and 4 bases stayed unmatched. The CDR3 totals 15 residues. The germline gives CDR1 SNHLY, CDR2 FYNNEI.

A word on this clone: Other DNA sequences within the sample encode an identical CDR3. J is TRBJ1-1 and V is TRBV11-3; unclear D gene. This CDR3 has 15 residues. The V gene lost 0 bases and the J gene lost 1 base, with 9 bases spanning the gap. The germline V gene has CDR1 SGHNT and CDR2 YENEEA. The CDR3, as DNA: TGTGCCAGCAGCTTAGACGGCCGCGGGAACACTGAAGCTTTCTTT. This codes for CASSLDGRGNTEAFF.

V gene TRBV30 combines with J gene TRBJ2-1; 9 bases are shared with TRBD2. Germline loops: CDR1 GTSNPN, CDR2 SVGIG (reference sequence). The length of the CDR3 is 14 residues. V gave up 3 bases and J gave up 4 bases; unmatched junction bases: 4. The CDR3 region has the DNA TGTGCCTGGAGCCTAGCGGGACGGTACAATGAGCAGTTCTTC. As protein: CAWSLAGRYNEQFF.

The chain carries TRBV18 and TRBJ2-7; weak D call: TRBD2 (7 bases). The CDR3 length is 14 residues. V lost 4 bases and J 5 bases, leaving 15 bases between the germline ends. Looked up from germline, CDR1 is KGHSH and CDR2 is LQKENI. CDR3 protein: CASSQGEGPHEQYF. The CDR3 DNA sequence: TGTGCCAGCTCACAGGGGGAGGGCCCCCACGAGCAGTACTTC.

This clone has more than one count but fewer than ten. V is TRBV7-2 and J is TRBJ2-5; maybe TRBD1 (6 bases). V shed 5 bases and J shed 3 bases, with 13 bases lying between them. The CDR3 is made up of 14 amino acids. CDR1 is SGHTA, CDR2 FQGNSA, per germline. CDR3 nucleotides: TGTGCCAGCAGCCCTGGGGGCCTAAAAGAGACCCAGTACTTC. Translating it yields CASSPGGLKETQYF.

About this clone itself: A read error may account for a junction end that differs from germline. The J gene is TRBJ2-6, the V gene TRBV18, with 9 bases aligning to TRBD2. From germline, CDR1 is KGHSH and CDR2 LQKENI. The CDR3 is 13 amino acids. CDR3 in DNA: TGCGCGGGGGGGAGCTCTGGGGCCAACGTCCTGACTTTC. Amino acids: CAGGSSGANVLTF.

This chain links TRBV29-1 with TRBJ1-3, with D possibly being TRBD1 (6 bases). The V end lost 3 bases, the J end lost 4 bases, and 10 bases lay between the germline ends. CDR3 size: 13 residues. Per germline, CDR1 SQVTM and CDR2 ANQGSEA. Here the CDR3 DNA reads TGCAGCGTTGACGGGGGGCCGGGAAACACCATATATTTT. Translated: CSVDGGPGNTIYF.